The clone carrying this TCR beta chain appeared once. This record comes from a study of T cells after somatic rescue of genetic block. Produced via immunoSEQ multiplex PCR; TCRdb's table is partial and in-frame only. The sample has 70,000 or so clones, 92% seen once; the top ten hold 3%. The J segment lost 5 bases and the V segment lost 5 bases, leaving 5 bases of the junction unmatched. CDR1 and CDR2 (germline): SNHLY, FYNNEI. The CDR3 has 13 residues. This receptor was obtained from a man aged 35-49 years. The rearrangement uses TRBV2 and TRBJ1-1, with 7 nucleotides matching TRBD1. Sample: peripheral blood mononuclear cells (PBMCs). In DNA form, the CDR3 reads TGTGCCAGCAGTCTCGGGACAGAGACTGAAGCTTTCTTT. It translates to CASSLGTETEAFF.